The 18 T cell receptor beta chains reported below all come from one sample, sequenced in a study of OX40 agonist ivuxolimab in advanced cancers. Assay used: immunoSEQ multiplex PCR; TCRdb lists only in-frame clones, some missing. Among about 25,000 clones listed, around 85% were seen once. The material sequenced was CD4+ or CD8+ T cells sorted from blood, taken in a trial of the OX40 agonist ivuxolimab. Every receptor here comes from an adult with an advanced solid tumor such as melanoma, head and neck, liver or kidney cancer.

This sequence joins TRBV7-9 and TRBJ2-1; perhaps TRBD2 as D (5 bases). V shed 0 bases and J shed 0 bases, with 6 bases lying between them. The CDR3 extends over 15 amino acids. Germline V gives CDR1 SEHNR, CDR2 FQNEAQ (reference sequence). The CDR3 sequence: CASSLAGSSYNEQFF. The CDR3 DNA reads as TGTGCCAGCAGCTTAGCGGGGAGCTCCTACAATGAGCAGTTCTTC. The full variable domain, its missing parts supplied by reference TRBV7-9 and TRBJ2-1, is DTGVSQNPRHKITKRGQNVTFRCDPISEHNRLYWYRQTLGQGPEFLTYFQNEAQLEKSRLLSDRFSAERPKGSFSTLEIQRTEQGDSAMYLCASSLAGSSYNEQFFGPGTRLTVL.

The chain links TRBV11-3 to TRBJ2-3, with a weak D call TRBD2 (6 bases). Deletions cut 5 bases from V and 3 bases from J, with 6 bases between. Germline V gene sequence: CDR1 SGHNT, CDR2 YENEEA. The CDR3 totals 12 residues. CDR3 in DNA: TGTGCCAGCAGCCGGGGGACAGATACGCAGTATTTT. This sequence encodes CASSRGTDTQYF.

Only a few counts were recorded for this clone. CDR3 loop: CASSQALRETTPGYTF. CDR3 nucleotides: TGCGCCAGCAGCCAAGCCTTAAGGGAAACCACACCCGGCTACACCTTC. The rearrangement links TRBV4-1 to TRBJ1-2, with no clear D. Germline V gene sequence: CDR1 MGHRA, CDR2 YSYEKL. Trimming pared 1 base from V and 8 bases from J, leaving 20 bases between. The CDR3 covers 16 residues.

The V call is TRBV5-6, the J call TRBJ1-5, with a weak D call TRBD1 (6 bases). The ends were cut back, 3 bases at V and 6 bases at J, with 13 bases in the middle. CDR1 and CDR2 from the germline V gene are SGHDT and YYEEEE. The CDR3 loop spans 14 amino acids. The chain's CDR3 is CASSSRQAPQPQHF. CDR3 coding DNA: TGTGCCAGCAGCTCGAGACAGGCCCCTCAGCCCCAGCATTTT. The full variable domain, in which reference TRBV5-6 and TRBJ1-5 provide the parts outside the CDR3, is DAGVTQSPTHLIKTRGQQVTLRCSPKSGHDTVSWYQQALGQGPQFIFQYYEEEERQRGNFPDRFSGHQFPNYSSELNVNALLLGDSALYLCASSSRQAPQPQHFGDGTRLSIL.

The chain combines TRBV27 with TRBJ2-3, with TRBD2 matching 9 bases. Germline loops: CDR1 MNHEY, CDR2 SMNVEV (reference sequence). CDR3 size: 15 residues. After removal of 6 bases from V and 2 bases from J, the junction contained 6 bases not matched to a gene. Written as DNA, the CDR3 is TGTGCCAGCAGCTGGAGCGGGGGGCACACAGATACGCAGTATTTT. Protein sequence: CASSWSGGHTDTQYF.

The chain couples TRBV7-9 to TRBJ2-7, with D perhaps TRBD2 (5 bases). V was clipped by 5 bases and J by 0 bases, with 11 bases between them. CDR3 length: 14 residues. Germline V gene sequence: CDR1 SEHNR, CDR2 FQNEAQ (reference sequence). DNA of the CDR3: TGTGCCAGCAGCCACAGCGGAAGCTCCTACGAGCAGTACTTC. Translated: CASSHSGSSYEQYF.

This chain uses TRBV19 with TRBJ2-7, with a possible D match to TRBD2 (6 bases). The germline V gene has CDR1 LNHDA and CDR2 SQIVND (reference sequence). The CDR3 runs to 15 residues. Trimming took off 3 bases at V and 6 bases at J, with 18 bases between the two ends. CDR3 nucleotide sequence: TGTGCCAGTAGTATTGGGTGGGACTCCTTCGCCGAGCAGTACTTC. The encoded protein is CASSIGWDSFAEQYF.

This clone was seen once. This chain's CDR3 is CASSGQDVRSSPLHF. The CDR3 DNA is TGTGCCAGTAGCGGACAGGACGTACGGAGTTCACCCCTCCACTTT. The V gene is TRBV19, the J gene TRBJ1-6, with TRBD1 matching 7 bases. There are 15 residues in the CDR3. The V gene's germline CDR1 is LNHDA and CDR2 SQIVND (reference sequence). The V segment lost 6 bases and the J segment 9 bases; nucleotides outside the gene matches: 11.

DNA for the CDR3: TGTGCCAGCAGCTCCCATTGGGAGGGGCGGTATAACTATGGCTACACCTTC. The encoded protein is CASSSHWEGRYNYGYTF. The chain is built from TRBV28 and TRBJ1-2, with D perhaps TRBD1 (5 bases). V was cut by 6 bases and J by 1 base, with 21 bases left in between. The CDR3 contains 17 residues. Per the germline V gene, CDR1 is MDHEN and CDR2 is SYDVKM.

This rearrangement joins TRBV29-1 to TRBJ1-2, with 10 bases fitting TRBD1. Germline CDR1 is SQVTM and CDR2 is ANQGSEA. V shed 6 bases and J 3 bases; nucleotides not matched to a gene: 7. The CDR3 sequence is 14 residues long. The CDR3 region is CSVLRQGADYGYTF. In DNA form, the CDR3 reads TGCAGCGTCCTTAGACAGGGGGCGGACTATGGCTACACCTTC.

The rearrangement links TRBV19 to TRBJ2-1, with D possibly being TRBD1 or TRBD2 (6 bases each). The V and J ends lost 3 bases and 1 base respectively, with 10 bases between them. The CDR3 runs to 15 residues. Looked up from germline, CDR1 is LNHDA and CDR2 is SQIVND (reference sequence). The CDR3 reads CASSIWGASYNEQFF. CDR3 in DNA: TGTGCCAGTAGTATTTGGGGGGCTTCCTACAATGAGCAGTTCTTC. Full variable domain (rest looked up from reference TRBV19 and TRBJ2-1): DGGITQSPKYLFRKEGQNVTLSCEQNLNHDAMYWYRQDPGQGLRLIYYSQIVNDFQKGDIAEGYSVSREKKESFPLTVTSAQKNPTAFYLCASSIWGASYNEQFFGPGTRLTVL.

The V gene is TRBV4-1, the J gene TRBJ2-1; 16 bases align to TRBD2. The V segment lost 4 bases and the J segment 5 bases; nucleotides outside the gene matches: 2. CDR3 length equals 16 residues. Germline V gene data show CDR1 as MGHRA and CDR2 as YSYEKL. The DNA for the CDR3 is TGCGCCAGCAGCCCGGGACTAGCGGGGGGGCACAATGAGCAGTTCTTC. It yields the protein CASSPGLAGGHNEQFF.

CDR3 in DNA: TGTGCCAGCCACAGACCGGGGTCCAATACGCAGTATTTT. Encoded protein: CASHRPGSNTQYF. This chain joins TRBV5-4 and TRBJ2-3, with a possible D match to TRBD2 (5 bases). Per germline, CDR1 SGHNT and CDR2 YYREEE (reference sequence). This CDR3 is 13 amino acids long. Trimming left V 7 bases short and J 7 bases short, with 16 bases between. The full variable domain, completed using reference TRBV5-4 and TRBJ2-3, is ETGVTQSPTHLIKTRGQQVTLRCSSQSGHNTVSWYQQALGQGPQFIFQYYREEENGRGNFPPRFSGLQFPNYSSELNVNALELDDSALYLCASHRPGSNTQYFGPGTRLTVL.

The CDR3: CASSSQLTEAFF. CDR3 in DNA: TGTGCCAGCAGCTCACAGCTCACTGAAGCTTTCTTT. The chain couples TRBV7-8 to TRBJ1-1; D call uncertain. Trimming shortened V by 4 bases and J by 4 bases, and 7 bases separated the two germline ends. Germline CDR1 and CDR2: SGHVS and FQNEAQ. This CDR3 comprises 12 residues.

The V and J genes are TRBV5-1 and TRBJ1-5; no definite D call. Germline assignment: CDR1 SGHRS and CDR2 YFSETQ. V was cut by 0 bases and J by 3 bases, with 10 bases left in between. The length of the CDR3 is 15 residues. CDR3 nucleotide sequence: TGCGCCAGCAGCTTGGCCGGGCTGATCAATCAGCCCCAGCATTTT. As protein: CASSLAGLINQPQHF. Using reference TRBV5-1 and TRBJ1-5 for the parts outside the CDR3, the full variable domain is KAGVTQTPRYLIKTRGQQVTLSCSPISGHRSVSWYQQTPGQGLQFLFEYFSETQRNKGNFPGRFSGRQFSNSRSEMNVSTLELGDSALYLCASSLAGLINQPQHFGDGTRLSIL.

The V gene is TRBV5-8, the J gene TRBJ2-1; D uncertain. Germline-derived CDR1 and CDR2 are SGHTS and YDEGEE. Trimming stripped 4 bases from V and 0 bases from J, with 11 bases between. The CDR3 runs to 15 residues. In DNA, the CDR3 is TGTGCCAGCAGCGTTTACAATCCCTCCTACAATGAGCAGTTCTTC. As protein: CASSVYNPSYNEQFF.

The chain couples TRBV10-3 to TRBJ2-5; either TRBD1 or TRBD2 may supply D (5 bases each). The CDR3 extends over 14 amino acids. Trimming cost V 8 bases and J 5 bases, with 18 bases left between them. Germline V gives CDR1 ENHRY, CDR2 SYGVKD. CDR3 in amino acids: CAIRLDGEGETQYF. CDR3 coding DNA: TGTGCCATCCGCCTTGACGGAGAGGGGGAGACCCAGTACTTC.

The V and J genes are TRBV9 and TRBJ1-1, with 8 bases fitting TRBD1. The CDR3 sequence is 15 residues long. V lost 2 bases to trimming and J lost 0 bases; unmatched junction nucleotides: 3. The V gene's germline CDR1 is SGDLS and CDR2 YYNGEE. As DNA, the CDR3 is TGTGCCAGCAGCGTGACAGGGGCCTTGAACACTGAAGCTTTCTTT. Translation: CASSVTGALNTEAFF. Using reference TRBV9 and TRBJ1-1 for the parts outside the CDR3, the full variable domain is DSGVTQTPKHLITATGQRVTLRCSPRSGDLSVYWYQQSLDQGLQFLIQYYNGEERAKGNILERFSAQQFPDLHSELNLSSLELGDSALYFCASSVTGALNTEAFFGQGTRLTVV.